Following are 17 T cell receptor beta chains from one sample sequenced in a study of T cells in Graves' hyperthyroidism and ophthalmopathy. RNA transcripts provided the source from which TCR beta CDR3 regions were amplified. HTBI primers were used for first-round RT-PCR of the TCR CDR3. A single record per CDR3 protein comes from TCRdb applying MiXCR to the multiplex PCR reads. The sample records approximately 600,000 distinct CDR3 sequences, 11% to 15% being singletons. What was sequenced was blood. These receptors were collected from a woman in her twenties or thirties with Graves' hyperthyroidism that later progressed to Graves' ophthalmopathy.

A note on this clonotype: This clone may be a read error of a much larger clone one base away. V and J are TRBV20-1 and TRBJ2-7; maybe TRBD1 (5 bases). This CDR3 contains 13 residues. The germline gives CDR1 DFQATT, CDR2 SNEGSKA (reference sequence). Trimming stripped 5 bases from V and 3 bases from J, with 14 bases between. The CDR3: CSAGPGSGYEQYF. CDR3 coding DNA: TGCAGTGCTGGGCCAGGGTCAGGCTACGAGCAGTACTTC.

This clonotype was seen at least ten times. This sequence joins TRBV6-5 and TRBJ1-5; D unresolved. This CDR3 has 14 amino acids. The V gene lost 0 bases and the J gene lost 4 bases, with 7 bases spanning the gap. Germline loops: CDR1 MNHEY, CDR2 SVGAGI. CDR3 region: CASSYSEGNQPQHF. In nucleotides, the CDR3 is TGTGCCAGCAGTTACTCGGAAGGGAATCAGCCCCAGCATTTT.

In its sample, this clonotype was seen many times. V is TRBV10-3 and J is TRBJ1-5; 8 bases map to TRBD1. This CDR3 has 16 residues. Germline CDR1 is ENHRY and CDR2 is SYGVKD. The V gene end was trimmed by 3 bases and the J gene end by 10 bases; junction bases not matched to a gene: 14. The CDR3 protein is CAISEGQGGTPGPQHF. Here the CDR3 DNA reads TGTGCCATCAGTGAAGGACAGGGCGGAACCCCAGGACCCCAGCATTTT.

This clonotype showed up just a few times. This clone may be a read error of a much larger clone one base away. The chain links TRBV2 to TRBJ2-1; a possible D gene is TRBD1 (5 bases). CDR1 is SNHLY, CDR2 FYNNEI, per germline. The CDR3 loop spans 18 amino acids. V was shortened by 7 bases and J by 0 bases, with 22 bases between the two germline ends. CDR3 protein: CASILRQSIPSSYNEQFF. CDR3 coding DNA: TGTGCCAGCATTTTAAGACAGAGCATACCGAGCTCCTACAATGAGCAGTTCTTC.

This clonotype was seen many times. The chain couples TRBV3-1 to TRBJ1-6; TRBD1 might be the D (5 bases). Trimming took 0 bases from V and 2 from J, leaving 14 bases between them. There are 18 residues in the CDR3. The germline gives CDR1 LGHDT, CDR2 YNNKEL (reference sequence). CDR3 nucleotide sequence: TGTGCCAGCAGCCAAGACGGGGCATCTTTGGCCTATAATTCACCCCTCCACTTT. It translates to CASSQDGASLAYNSPLHF. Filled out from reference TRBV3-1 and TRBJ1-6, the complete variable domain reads DTAVSQTPKYLVTQMGNDKSIKCEQNLGHDTMYWYKQDSKKFLKIMFSYNNKELIINETVPNRFSPKSPDKAHLNLHINSLELGDSAVYFCASSQDGASLAYNSPLHFGNGTRLTVT.

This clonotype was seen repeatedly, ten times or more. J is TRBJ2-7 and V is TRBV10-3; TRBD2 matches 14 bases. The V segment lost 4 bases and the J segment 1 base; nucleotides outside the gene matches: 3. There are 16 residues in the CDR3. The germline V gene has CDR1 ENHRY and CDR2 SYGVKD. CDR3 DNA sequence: TGTGCCATCAGTGGGACTAGCGGGGGGCATTCCTACGAGCAGTACTTC. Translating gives CAISGTSGGHSYEQYF.

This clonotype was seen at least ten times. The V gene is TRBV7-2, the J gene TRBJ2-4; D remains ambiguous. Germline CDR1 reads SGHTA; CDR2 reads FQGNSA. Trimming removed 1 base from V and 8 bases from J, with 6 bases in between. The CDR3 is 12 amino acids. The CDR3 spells CASSLDVYIQYF. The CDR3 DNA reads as TGTGCCAGCAGCTTAGATGTTTACATTCAGTACTTC.

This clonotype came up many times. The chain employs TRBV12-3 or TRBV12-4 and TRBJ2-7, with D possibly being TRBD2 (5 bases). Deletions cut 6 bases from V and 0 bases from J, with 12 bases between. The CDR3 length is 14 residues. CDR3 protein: CASRGEQNSYEQYF. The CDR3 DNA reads TGTGCCAGCAGGGGAGAACAGAACTCCTACGAGCAGTACTTC.

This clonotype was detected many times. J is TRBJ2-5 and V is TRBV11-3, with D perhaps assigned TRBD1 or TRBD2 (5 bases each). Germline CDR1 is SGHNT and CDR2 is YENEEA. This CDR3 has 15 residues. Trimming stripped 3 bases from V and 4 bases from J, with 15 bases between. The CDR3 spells CASSFREGSGETQYF. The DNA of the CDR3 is TGTGCCAGCAGCTTCCGCGAGGGGTCGGGAGAGACCCAGTACTTC.

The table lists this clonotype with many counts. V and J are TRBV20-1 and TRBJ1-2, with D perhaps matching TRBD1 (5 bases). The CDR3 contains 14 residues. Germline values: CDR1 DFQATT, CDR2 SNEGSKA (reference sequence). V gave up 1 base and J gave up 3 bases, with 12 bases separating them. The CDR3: CSARGVREHYGYTF. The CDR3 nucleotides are TGCAGTGCTAGAGGAGTCAGGGAACACTATGGCTACACCTTC.

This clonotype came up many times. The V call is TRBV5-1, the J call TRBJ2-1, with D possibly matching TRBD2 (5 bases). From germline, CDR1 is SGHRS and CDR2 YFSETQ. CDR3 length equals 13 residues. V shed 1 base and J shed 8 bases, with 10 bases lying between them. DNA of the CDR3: TGCGCCAGCAGCTTGACCATCGGGGATGAGCAGTTCTTC. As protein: CASSLTIGDEQFF. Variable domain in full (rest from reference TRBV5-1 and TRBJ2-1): KAGVTQTPRYLIKTRGQQVTLSCSPISGHRSVSWYQQTPGQGLQFLFEYFSETQRNKGNFPGRFSGRQFSNSRSEMNVSTLELGDSALYLCASSLTIGDEQFFGPGTRLTVL.

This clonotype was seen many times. The CDR3 DNA reads as TGCAGCGTTGGTACCCTGACACCTTCCACTGAAGCTTTCTTT. This gives the protein CSVGTLTPSTEAFF. The chain is built from TRBV29-1 and TRBJ1-1; no clear D gene. The CDR3 consists of 14 residues. The ends were cut back, 4 bases at V and 4 bases at J, with 16 bases in the middle. CDR1 is SQVTM, CDR2 ANQGSEA, per germline.

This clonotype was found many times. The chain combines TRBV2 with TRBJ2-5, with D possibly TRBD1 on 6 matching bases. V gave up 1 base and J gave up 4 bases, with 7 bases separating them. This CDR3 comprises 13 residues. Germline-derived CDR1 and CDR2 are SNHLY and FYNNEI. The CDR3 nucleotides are TGTGCCAGCAGTGAAGGCAGGGGAGAGACCCAGTACTTC. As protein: CASSEGRGETQYF.

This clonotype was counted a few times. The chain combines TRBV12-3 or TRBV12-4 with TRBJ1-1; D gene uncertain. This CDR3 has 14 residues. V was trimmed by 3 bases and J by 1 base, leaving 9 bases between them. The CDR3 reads CASSFEQENTEAFF. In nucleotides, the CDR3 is TGTGCCAGCAGTTTCGAACAAGAGAACACTGAAGCTTTCTTT.

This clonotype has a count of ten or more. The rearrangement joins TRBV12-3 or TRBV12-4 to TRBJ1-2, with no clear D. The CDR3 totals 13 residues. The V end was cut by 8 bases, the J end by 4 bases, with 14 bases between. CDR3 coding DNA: TGTGCCAGCTGGACGCCGGGATCCTATGGCTACACCTTC. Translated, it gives CASWTPGSYGYTF.

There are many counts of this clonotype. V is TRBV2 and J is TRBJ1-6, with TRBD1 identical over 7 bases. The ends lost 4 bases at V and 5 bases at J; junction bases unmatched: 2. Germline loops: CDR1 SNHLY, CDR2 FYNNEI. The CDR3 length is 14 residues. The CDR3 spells CASSVGTDNSPLHF. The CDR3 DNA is TGTGCCAGCAGTGTGGGGACAGATAATTCACCCCTCCACTTT.

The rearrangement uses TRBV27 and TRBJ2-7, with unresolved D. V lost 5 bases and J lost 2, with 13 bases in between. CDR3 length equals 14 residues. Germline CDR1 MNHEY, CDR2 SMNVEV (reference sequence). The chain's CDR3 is CASSGNRGAYEQYF. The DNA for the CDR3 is TGTGCCAGCAGTGGTAATCGAGGCGCCTACGAGCAGTACTTC.